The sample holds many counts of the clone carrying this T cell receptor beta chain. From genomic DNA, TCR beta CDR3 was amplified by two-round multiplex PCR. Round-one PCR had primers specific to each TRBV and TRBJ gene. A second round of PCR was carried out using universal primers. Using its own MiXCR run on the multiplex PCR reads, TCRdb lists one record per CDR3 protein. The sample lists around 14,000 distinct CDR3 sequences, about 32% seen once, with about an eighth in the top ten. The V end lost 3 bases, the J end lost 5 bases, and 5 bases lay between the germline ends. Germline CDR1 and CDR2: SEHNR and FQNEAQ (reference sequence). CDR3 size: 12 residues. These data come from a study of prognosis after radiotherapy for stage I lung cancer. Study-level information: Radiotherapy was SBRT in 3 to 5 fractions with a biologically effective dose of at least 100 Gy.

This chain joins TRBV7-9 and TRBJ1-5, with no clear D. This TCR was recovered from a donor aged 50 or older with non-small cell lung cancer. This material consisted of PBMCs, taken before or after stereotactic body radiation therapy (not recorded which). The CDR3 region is CASSFRDQPQHF. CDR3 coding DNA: TGTGCCAGCAGCTTTAGAGATCAGCCCCAGCATTTT. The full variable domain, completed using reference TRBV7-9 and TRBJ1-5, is DTGVSQNPRHKITKRGQNVTFRCDPISEHNRLYWYRQTLGQGPEFLTYFQNEAQLEKSRLLSDRFSAERPKGSFSTLEIQRTEQGDSAMYLCASSFRDQPQHFGDGTRLSIL.